Listed here are 30 T cell receptor beta chains from one sample, sequenced in a study of T cells after yellow fever vaccination. MiXCR was run by TCRdb on the 5' RACE reads, yielding one entry per CDR3 protein. The table records about 630,000 distinct CDR3 sequences, approximately 13% of them present only once. Material: PBMCs, obtained on the day of the yellow fever booster vaccination. The receptors derive from a man aged 25-40 years who received the YFV17D yellow fever vaccine.

CDR3 nucleotide sequence: TGTGCCAGCAGCATGGGGACTAGCTTTCCTTCCTACAATGAGCAGTTCTTC. It yields the protein CASSMGTSFPSYNEQFF. The rearrangement links TRBV11-3 to TRBJ2-1, with TRBD2 matching 9 bases. The V and J ends lost 5 bases and 1 base, in that order; junction bases with no gene match: 9. The CDR3 loop spans 17 amino acids. Germline lookup yields CDR1 SGHNT and CDR2 YENEEA.

The chain recombines TRBV28 with TRBJ1-1; 10 bases agree with TRBD1. J was trimmed by 3 bases and V by 5 bases; bases with no gene match: 18. Germline CDR1 and CDR2: MDHEN and SYDVKM. The CDR3 is 19 residues long. The DNA for the CDR3 is TGTGCCAGCAGTCTGAGTCTATCCGGGACAGGGGAGGCTGACACTGAAGCTTTCTTT. It specifies CASSLSLSGTGEADTEAFF.

In this sample, this clonotype turned up once. The chain carries TRBV20-1 and TRBJ1-1, with a tentative D call TRBD1 (6 bases). The CDR3 is 14 residues long. V was cut by 3 bases and J by 5 bases, with 16 bases left in between. Germline V gene sequence: CDR1 DFQATT, CDR2 SNEGSKA (reference sequence). The CDR3 sequence is CSASGGIVWTEAFF. The CDR3 DNA is TGCAGTGCTAGCGGGGGCATCGTTTGGACTGAAGCTTTCTTT.

This clonotype occurred many times. The genes are TRBV27 and TRBJ2-7; TRBD2 might be the D (6 bases). The germline CDR1 and CDR2 sequences are MNHEY and SMNVEV (reference sequence). CDR3 length: 16 amino acids. The V end lost 6 bases, the J end lost 2 bases, and 20 bases lay between the germline ends. In nucleotides, the CDR3 is TGTGCCAGCAGACGCACCCTGGCGGGAACTACCTACGAGCAGTACTTC. This gives the protein CASRRTLAGTTYEQYF.

The chain combines TRBV12-3 or TRBV12-4 with TRBJ1-6, with 7 bases that match TRBD1. The CDR3 loop spans 14 amino acids. The ends lost 7 bases at V and 10 bases at J; junction bases unmatched: 10. DNA of the CDR3: TGTGCCAGCACTCTGACAGGGTGGCACTCACCCCTCCACTTT. Protein: CASTLTGWHSPLHF.

The chain combines TRBV6-1 with TRBJ2-1; 11 nucleotides match TRBD2. Germline V CDR1 and CDR2: MNHNS, SASEGT. The junction had 8 bases not matched to a gene; V was cut back by 6 bases and J by 4 bases. CDR3 length: 16 residues. As DNA, the CDR3 is TGTGCCAGCAGGTGGACTAGCGGGCCGGTATACAATGAGCAGTTCTTC. As protein: CASRWTSGPVYNEQFF.

This clonotype was seen a few times. The rearrangement joins TRBV15 to TRBJ2-1, with D perhaps matching TRBD2 (5 bases). CDR1 and CDR2 from the germline V gene are LNHNV and YYDKDF (reference sequence). Trimming removed 5 bases from V and 8 bases from J, with 16 bases in between. CDR3 size: 14 residues. CDR3 sequence reads: CATSGSGAWDEQFF. DNA for the CDR3: TGTGCCACCAGCGGGAGTGGTGCTTGGGATGAGCAGTTCTTC.

The chain is built from TRBV7-9 and TRBJ2-7, with D unclear. The V end lost 5 bases, the J end lost 0 bases, and 11 bases lay between the germline ends. The CDR3 covers 14 residues. Germline V gene lookup returns CDR1 SEHNR and CDR2 FQNEAQ (reference sequence). The CDR3 region has the DNA TGTGCCAGCAGCCCCGTTCATAGCTCCTACGAGCAGTACTTC. As protein: CASSPVHSSYEQYF.

This clonotype was counted ten times or more. This chain uses TRBV10-2 with TRBJ2-3; TRBD2 matches 8 bases. V was pared by 4 bases and J by 4 bases, with 4 bases of the junction left unmatched. The CDR3 runs to 14 residues. Germline CDR1 is WSHSY and CDR2 is SAAADI. This chain's CDR3 is CASSGSGIADTQYF. The CDR3 nucleotides are TGCGCCAGCAGTGGTAGCGGGATCGCAGATACGCAGTATTTT.

This clonotype was picked up a small number of times. The rearrangement uses TRBV4-3 and TRBJ2-1, with 11 bases aligning to TRBD2. The CDR3 spans 15 residues. Trimming took 3 bases from V and 4 from J; bases not matched to a gene: 2. The V gene's germline CDR1 is LGHNA and CDR2 YSLEER. The CDR3 is CASSQIAGGYNEQFF. CDR3 DNA sequence: TGCGCCAGCAGCCAGATAGCGGGGGGGTACAATGAGCAGTTCTTC.

At least ten counts were recorded for this clonotype. V is TRBV12-3 or TRBV12-4 and J is TRBJ2-2, with TRBD2 identical over 9 bases. The CDR3 is 13 amino acids. CDR3 protein: CAAGGMNTGELFF. CDR3 sequence (DNA): TGTGCGGCGGGGGGGATGAACACCGGGGAGCTGTTTTTT.

The V call is TRBV5-1, the J call TRBJ2-3; D is possibly TRBD1 (6 bases). In germline, CDR1 is SGHRS, CDR2 YFSETQ. This CDR3 has 13 residues. Trimming left V 7 bases short and J 4 bases short, with 13 bases between. The CDR3 sequence: CASRDNGADTQYF. The CDR3 DNA reads as TGCGCCAGCCGGGACAATGGCGCAGATACGCAGTATTTT.

V is TRBV20-1 and J is TRBJ2-1; 11 nucleotides agree with TRBD2. Germline V gene sequence: CDR1 DFQATT, CDR2 SNEGSKA (reference sequence). This CDR3 contains 15 residues. The trim removed 5 bases at V and 4 bases at J, leaving 7 bases unmatched. The CDR3 DNA follows: TGCAGTGCTCTCTCGACTAGCGGGACATACAATGAGCAGTTCTTC. Translated, it gives CSALSTSGTYNEQFF.

This clonotype was recorded a few times. The chain links TRBV2 to TRBJ2-2, with TRBD1 matching 8 bases. This CDR3 comprises 14 residues. CDR1 SNHLY and CDR2 FYNNEI come from the germline V gene. Germline trimming cut 6 bases from V and 7 bases from J; bases unmatched to any gene: 7. The CDR3 is CASRDRASGGELFF. CDR3 DNA: TGTGCCAGCAGGGACAGGGCGTCGGGCGGGGAGCTGTTTTTT. Supplemented by reference TRBV2 and TRBJ2-2, the full variable domain reads EPEVTQTPSHQVTQMGQEVILRCVPISNHLYFYWYRQILGQKVEFLVSFYNNEISEKSEIFDDQFSVERPDGSNFTLKIRSTKLEDSAMYFCASRDRASGGELFFGEGSRLTVL.

This clonotype has a handful of counts. The genes are TRBV29-1 and TRBJ1-1, with TRBD1 matching over 7 bases. This CDR3 contains 13 residues. Germline loops: CDR1 SQVTM, CDR2 ANQGSEA. V shed 4 bases and J 0 bases; nucleotides not matched to a gene: 2. The CDR3 loop reads CSVVRGMNTEAFF. CDR3 bases: TGCAGCGTTGTCAGGGGGATGAACACTGAAGCTTTCTTT.

Only a few counts were recorded for this clonotype. J is TRBJ2-1 and V is TRBV2; 8 positions agree with TRBD2. Germline V CDR1 and CDR2: SNHLY, FYNNEI. The CDR3 loop spans 18 amino acids. The junction had 11 bases not matched to a gene; V was cut back by 4 bases and J by 0 bases. Here the CDR3 DNA reads TGTGCCAGCAGTGGGGTGGTAGCGGGGTTGAGCTCCTACAATGAGCAGTTCTTC. Translating it yields CASSGVVAGLSSYNEQFF.

The chain links TRBV10-3 to TRBJ2-7; 9 bases map to TRBD2. This CDR3 comprises 16 residues. V gave up 0 bases and J gave up 5 bases; unmatched junction bases: 8. Germline V gene data show CDR1 as ENHRY and CDR2 as SYGVKD. The CDR3 DNA sequence: TGTGCCATCAGTGAGTCTATGCTAGCGGGATGGGACGAGCAGTACTTC. Amino acid sequence: CAISESMLAGWDEQYF.

The V and J genes are TRBV6-1 and TRBJ2-2; 7 positions agree with TRBD2. The germline CDR1 and CDR2 sequences are MNHNS and SASEGT. The CDR3 length is 15 residues. The V gene end was trimmed by 8 bases and the J gene end by 5 bases; junction bases not matched to a gene: 11. CDR3 residues: CASYWRLAETGELFF. The CDR3 region has the DNA TGTGCCAGCTACTGGCGGCTAGCGGAAACCGGGGAGCTGTTTTTT.

There are a few counts of this clonotype. The chain employs TRBV7-2 and TRBJ2-4; 8 nucleotides line up with TRBD1. The CDR3 is made up of 14 amino acids. The germline V gene encodes CDR1 SGHTA and CDR2 FQGNSA. After removal of 4 bases from V and 6 bases from J, the junction contained 5 bases not matched to a gene. In nucleotides, the CDR3 is TGTGCCAGCAGCTCATACGGGACAGGAAACATTCAGTACTTC. It encodes CASSSYGTGNIQYF.

This clonotype showed up just a few times. The V gene is TRBV7-9, the J gene TRBJ2-7; no reliable D call. V lost 5 bases and J lost 0, with 14 bases in between. Germline V lookup: CDR1 SEHNR, CDR2 FQNEAQ (reference sequence). This CDR3 is built from 15 residues. As DNA, the CDR3 is TGTGCCAGCAGCCTCTGGATTGACTCCTCCTACGAGCAGTACTTC. It yields the protein CASSLWIDSSYEQYF.

The V and J genes are TRBV11-2 and TRBJ2-1; TRBD1 matches 11 bases. Unmatched junction bases numbered 10, after V lost 4 bases and J lost 8 bases. The germline V gene encodes CDR1 SGHAT and CDR2 FQNNGV. The CDR3 has 16 residues. CDR3 residues: CASSSLWTGGYHEQFF. The CDR3 DNA follows: TGTGCCAGCAGCTCCCTCTGGACAGGGGGCTATCATGAGCAGTTCTTC.

This clonotype was seen a few times. The J gene is TRBJ2-4, the V gene TRBV27, with D uncertain. This CDR3 has 14 residues. Germline loops: CDR1 MNHEY, CDR2 SMNVEV (reference sequence). V gave up 0 bases and J gave up 6 bases, with 9 bases separating them. The CDR3 DNA reads as TGTGCCAGCAGTTTATCAGCAAGGACAAACATTCAGTACTTC. Protein product: CASSLSARTNIQYF.

This sequence joins TRBV30 and TRBJ1-2, with TRBD1 matching over 9 bases. The CDR3 has 13 amino acids. Germline CDR1 and CDR2: GTSNPN and SVGIG (reference sequence). V lost 8 bases to trimming and J lost 6 bases; unmatched junction nucleotides: 10. CDR3 bases: TGTGCCGGTGGTTGGGACAGGGCCAATGGCTACACCTTC. This codes for CAGGWDRANGYTF. The entire variable domain, with the rest obtained from reference TRBV30 and TRBJ1-2, is as follows: SQTIHQWPATLVQPVGSPLSLECTVEGTSNPNLYWYRQAAGRGLQLLFYSVGIGQISSEVPQNLSASRPQDRQFILSSKKLLLSDSGFYLCAGGWDRANGYTFGSGTRLTVV.

This clonotype was detected a few times. This sequence joins TRBV29-1 and TRBJ2-7; TRBD2 matches at 15 bases. Germline V CDR1 and CDR2: SQVTM, ANQGSEA. This CDR3 has 13 amino acids. Trimming cost V 6 bases and J 13 bases; bases outside gene matches: 10. CDR3 in DNA: TGCAGCGTACTCGGACTAGCGGGAGGGCCGGAATACTTC. It specifies CSVLGLAGGPEYF.

This clonotype has a handful of counts. The chain is built from TRBV18 and TRBJ1-3; 7 bases are a match to TRBD1. V shed 3 bases and J 1 base; nucleotides not matched to a gene: 3. This CDR3 region has 15 residues. In germline, CDR1 is KGHSH, CDR2 LQKENI. The CDR3 region is CASSPDRVSGNTIYF. The CDR3 DNA follows: TGTGCCAGCTCACCTGACAGGGTTTCTGGAAACACCATATATTTT.

There are a few counts of this clonotype. The chain uses TRBV20-1 and TRBJ2-3; 7 bases agree with TRBD2. The CDR3 has 15 residues. Germline lookup yields CDR1 DFQATT and CDR2 SNEGSKA (reference sequence). Losses at the gene ends were 5 bases for V and 3 bases for J; bases not matched to a gene: 11. The CDR3 reads CSASTHAGVTDTQYF. In DNA form, the CDR3 reads TGCAGTGCTTCGACCCACGCGGGAGTAACAGATACGCAGTATTTT.

This clonotype was seen a few times. The chain has TRBV3-1 and TRBJ1-1, with 9 nucleotides matching TRBD1. With 4 bases clipped from V and 2 bases from J, the junction kept 14 bases outside the gene matches. The germline V gene encodes CDR1 LGHDT and CDR2 YNNKEL (reference sequence). The CDR3 spans 18 residues. The CDR3 nucleotides read TGTGCCAGCAGCCTAATGGGGACAGGGCGTTTTCGAAACACTGAAGCTTTCTTT. This translates into CASSLMGTGRFRNTEAFF.

The V gene is TRBV7-8, the J gene TRBJ2-7; TRBD2 aligns across 7 bases. CDR3 length: 16 amino acids. The germline gives CDR1 SGHVS, CDR2 FQNEAQ. The V gene end was trimmed by 5 bases and the J gene end by 4 bases; junction bases not matched to a gene: 14. This CDR3 reads CASSQRGAKAGYEQYF. CDR3 DNA sequence: TGTGCCAGCAGCCAGCGGGGCGCTAAGGCCGGATACGAGCAGTACTTC. Drawing the rest from reference TRBV7-8 and TRBJ2-7, the complete variable domain is GAGVSQSPRYKVAKRGQDVALRCDPISGHVSLFWYQQALGQGPEFLTYFQNEAQLDKSGLPSDRFFAERPEGSVSTLKIQRTQQEDSAVYLCASSQRGAKAGYEQYFGPGTRLTVT.

The rearrangement links TRBV30 to TRBJ2-7, with a weak D call TRBD1 (5 bases). Germline V gene sequence: CDR1 GTSNPN, CDR2 SVGIG (reference sequence). V shed 3 bases and J shed 7 bases, with 13 bases lying between them. The CDR3 covers 12 residues. CDR3 nucleotides: TGTGCCTGGAGCTATGGGGCGCGGGAGCAGTACTTC. Translated: CAWSYGAREQYF.

This clonotype was recorded a few times. V usage is TRBV12-5 and J usage is TRBJ2-1; D gene unclear. Per germline, CDR1 LGHNT and CDR2 FRNRAP. V was pared by 4 bases and J by 9 bases, with 7 bases between. CDR3 length: 11 amino acids. The CDR3 reads CASGYGPEQFF. In nucleotides, the CDR3 is TGTGCTAGTGGTTATGGCCCTGAGCAGTTCTTC.